This T cell receptor beta chain is drawn from a study of a mutant IDH1 vaccine in newly diagnosed glioma. Overall study: The patients were given eight vaccinations, one each in weeks 1, 3, 5, 7, 11, 15, 19 and 23. Patients had received radiotherapy, temozolomide, or both previously, most receiving both.

This sample's time point: week 23, last vaccination. Each vaccine dose was 300 ug of mutant IDH1 20-mer peptide, with topical imiquimod. A word on this clone: The target antigen is unknown.

Study-wide results and caveats: Of all patients, around 94% showed vaccine-induced immune responses. Pseudoprogression apparently tracked independently of changes in top peripheral T cell clonotypes.

The CDR3 length is 15 residues. V was clipped by 4 bases and J by 5 bases, with 16 bases between them. Germline CDR1 is SNHLY and CDR2 is FYNNEI. The repertoire was sequenced with immunoSEQ multiplex PCR; TCRdb's copy has only in-frame clones and lacks some. The sample lists tens of thousands of clones, around 86% seen once, with approximately 1.5% in the top ten. The sequencing here drew on PBMCs, taken from a glioma patient whose treatment included an IDH1 peptide vaccine. The receptor was derived from a man aged 35 to 55 with glioma. The chain links TRBV2 to TRBJ2-3; possibly TRBD2 for D (5 bases). This CDR3 reads CASSGPVRAVDTQYF. CDR3 coding DNA: TGTGCCAGCAGTGGCCCTGTGAGGGCTGTAGATACGCAGTATTTT.